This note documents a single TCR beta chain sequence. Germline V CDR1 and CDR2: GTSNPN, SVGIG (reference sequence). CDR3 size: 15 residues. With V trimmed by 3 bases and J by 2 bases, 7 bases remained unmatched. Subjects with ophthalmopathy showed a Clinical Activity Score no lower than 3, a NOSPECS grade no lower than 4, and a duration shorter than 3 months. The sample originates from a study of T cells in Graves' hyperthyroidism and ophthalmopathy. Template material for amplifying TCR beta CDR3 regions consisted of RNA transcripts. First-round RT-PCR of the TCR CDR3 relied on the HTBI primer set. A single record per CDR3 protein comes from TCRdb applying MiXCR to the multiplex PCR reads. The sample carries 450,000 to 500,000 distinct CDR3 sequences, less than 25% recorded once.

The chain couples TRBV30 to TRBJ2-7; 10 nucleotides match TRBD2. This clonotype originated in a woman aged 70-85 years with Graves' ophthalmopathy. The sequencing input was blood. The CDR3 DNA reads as TGTGCCTGGAGGGGCTGGAGCGGGAGGGCCTACGAGCAGTACTTC. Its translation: CAWRGWSGRAYEQYF.